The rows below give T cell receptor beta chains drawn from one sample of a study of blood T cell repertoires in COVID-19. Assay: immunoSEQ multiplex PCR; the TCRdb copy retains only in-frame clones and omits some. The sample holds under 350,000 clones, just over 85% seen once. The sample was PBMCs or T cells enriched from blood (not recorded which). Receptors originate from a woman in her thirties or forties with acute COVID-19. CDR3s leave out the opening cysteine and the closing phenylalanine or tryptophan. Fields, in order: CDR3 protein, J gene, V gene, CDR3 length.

ASSLSRPAGEQY,TRBJ2-7,TRBV7-2,12
ASSEVLQTYSNQPQH,TRBJ1-5,TRBV6-1,15
ASSHLGPSEDSIYGYT,TRBJ1-2,TRBV21-1,16
SGTVESSGRNEQF,TRBJ2-1,TRBV29-1,13
ASSLATGRGALSYNEQF,TRBJ2-1,TRBV11-3,17
ASRPTTGTYGYT,TRBJ1-2,TRBV5-1,12
ATSENTKNIQY,TRBJ2-4,TRBV24-1,11
ASSQLYGYT,TRBJ1-2,TRBV3-1/TRBV3-2,9
ASRAGGSYNEQF,TRBJ2-1,TRBV27,12
ASRAGELF,TRBJ2-2,TRBV6-5,8
ASRVTGGEQY,TRBJ2-7,TRBV6-5,10
AIRRGTDTEAF,TRBJ1-1,TRBV6-5,11
ASSSRQGDGNTIY,TRBJ1-3,TRBV18,13
ASSRTGTSGELF,TRBJ2-2,TRBV3-1/TRBV3-2,12
ASQLLATYNEQF,TRBJ2-1,TRBV2,12
ASSQGGLREKLF,TRBJ1-4,TRBV7-2,12
ASSLTGGTYEQY,TRBJ2-7,TRBV6-2/TRBV6-3,12
ASSRSSGGPPDLT,TRBJ2-6,TRBV5-1,13
ASSYWGTSSYNEQF,TRBJ2-1,TRBV6-5,14
ASSLNYPTNYGYT,TRBJ1-2,TRBV7-2,13
ASSQAGGNNQPQH,TRBJ1-5,TRBV6-1,13
ASSGGREVSLYSNQPQH,TRBJ1-5,TRBV19,17
ASSEVYRENQPQH,TRBJ1-5,TRBV6-1,13
ASSVSPSDYNEQF,TRBJ2-1,TRBV9,13
ASSVTSGRSSSYEQY,TRBJ2-7,TRBV7-2,15
ASSPIDRAQRAF,TRBJ1-1,TRBV5-1,12
ASSIYRAPSSGANVLT,TRBJ2-6,TRBV12-1,16
ASSLGQGPYEQY,TRBJ2-7,TRBV5-5,12
ASSRGGAGETQY,TRBJ2-5,TRBV7-8,12
ASSSRDRVNSPLH,TRBJ1-6,TRBV7-9,13
ASSLGGLAGENEQF,TRBJ2-1,TRBV11-3,14
SVARSRTPWDYEQY,TRBJ2-7,TRBV29-1,14
ASSLLDRTAYGYT,TRBJ1-2,TRBV28,13
ASSYRTGLTGELF,TRBJ2-2,TRBV6-2/TRBV6-3,13
ASSSNYEQY,TRBJ2-7,TRBV18,9
ASSTRTGGSSYEQY,TRBJ2-7,TRBV19,14
ASSPLGQGWWGYT,TRBJ1-2,TRBV28,13
ASSPKTGLADTQY,TRBJ2-3,TRBV18,13
VSSLSGRYEQY,TRBJ2-7,TRBV28,11
ASSQDLRTSGRKEQF,TRBJ2-1,TRBV3-1/TRBV3-2,15
ATRTQGGYT,TRBJ1-2,TRBV27,9
ASRLTDRDYNSPLH,TRBJ1-6,TRBV10-2,14
ASSSGLATGELF,TRBJ2-2,TRBV7-3,12
ATSDPTGTGPHNEQF,TRBJ2-1,TRBV24-1,15
ASSPRDSSLGSTYEQY,TRBJ2-7,TRBV7-9,16
ASRQGASSYEQY,TRBJ2-7,TRBV5-1,12
ASSDRALRYEQY,TRBJ2-7,TRBV6-2/TRBV6-3,12
ASSVSTYTLKGYT,TRBJ1-2,TRBV2,13
ASSLGQGMNEQF,TRBJ2-1,TRBV5-1,12
ASSLSPPSNEQF,TRBJ2-1,TRBV5-1,12
ASSLFSSNQPQH,TRBJ1-5,TRBV5-8,12
ASSQGTGGSINTEAF,TRBJ1-1,TRBV3-1/TRBV3-2,15
ASSLAGEEPYNEQF,TRBJ2-1,TRBV11-3,14
SVASNYGYT,TRBJ1-2,TRBV20-1,9
ASSPRQGPQH,TRBJ1-5,TRBV27,10